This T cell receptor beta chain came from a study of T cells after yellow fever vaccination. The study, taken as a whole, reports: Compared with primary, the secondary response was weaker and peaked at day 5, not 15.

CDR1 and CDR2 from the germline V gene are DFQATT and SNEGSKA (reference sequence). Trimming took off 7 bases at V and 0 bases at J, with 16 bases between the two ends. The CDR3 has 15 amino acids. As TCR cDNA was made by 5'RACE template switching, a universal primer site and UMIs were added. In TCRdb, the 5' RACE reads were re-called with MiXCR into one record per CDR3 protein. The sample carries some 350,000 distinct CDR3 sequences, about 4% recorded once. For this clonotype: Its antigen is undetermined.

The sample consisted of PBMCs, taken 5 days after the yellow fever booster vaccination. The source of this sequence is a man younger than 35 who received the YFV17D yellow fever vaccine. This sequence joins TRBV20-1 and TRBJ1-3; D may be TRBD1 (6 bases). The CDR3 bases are TGCAGTGGGACGGAGGGGGGAAGCTCTGGAAACACCATATATTTT. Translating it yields CSGTEGGSSGNTIYF.